A single sample is the source of the 32 T cell receptor beta chains below, sequenced in a study of regulatory T cells in long-lasting Graves disease. CDR3-region Arm-PCR and iRepertoire HTBI primers produced the TCR beta libraries. TCRdb passed the multiplex PCR reads through MiXCR, listing each CDR3 protein once. The table lists about 420,000 distinct CDR3 sequences, 20% to 30% of them singletons. Specified time point: persistent/refractory GD, antithyroid drugs over 5 years with positive TRAb. Making the TCR library involved RNA that had been extracted from PBMCs. This material consisted of peripheral blood mononuclear cells (PBMCs), taken when the disease was refractory, from a patient treated with antithyroid drugs. The receptors come from a female donor with Graves disease.

The gene calls are TRBV7-2 and TRBJ2-3; D is perhaps TRBD2 (6 bases). Trimming cost V 1 base and J 2 bases, with 10 bases left between them. The CDR3 consists of 15 residues. Germline lookup yields CDR1 SGHTA and CDR2 FQGNSA. CDR3 bases: TGTGCCAGCAGCTTAGGAGGCGGGACCACAGATACGCAGTATTTT. It specifies CASSLGGGTTDTQYF.

V is TRBV5-6 and J is TRBJ2-2; a weak D match, TRBD1 (5 bases). The length of the CDR3 is 16 residues. Trimming cost V 1 base and J 0 bases, with 10 bases left between them. Per germline, CDR1 SGHDT and CDR2 YYEEEE. The CDR3 bases are TGTGCCAGCAGCTTGTATTACAGGACGAACACCGGGGAGCTGTTTTTT. This gives the protein CASSLYYRTNTGELFF.

This clonotype was counted between two and nine times. Sequence at one end of the junction differs from germline and may be a read error. The V and J genes are TRBV6-1 and TRBJ1-2; TRBD1 might be the D (6 bases). The germline V gene has CDR1 MNHNS and CDR2 SASEGT. CDR3 length equals 11 residues. CDR3 in DNA: TGTGCCAGCAGTGAAGTAAACAGGGAACGCTTC. This encodes CASSEVNRERF.

The chain recombines TRBV7-2 with TRBJ1-5, with TRBD1 matching over 7 bases. Germline CDR1 and CDR2: SGHTA and FQGNSA. The V gene end was trimmed by 5 bases and the J gene end by 1 base; junction bases not matched to a gene: 11. The CDR3 loop spans 17 amino acids. Here the CDR3 DNA reads TGTGCCAGCAGCCCCTTGGCAACAGGGGAAAGCAATCAGCCCCAGCATTTT. This codes for CASSPLATGESNQPQHF. Based on the CDR3 plus reference TRBV7-2 and TRBJ1-5, the full variable domain is GAGVSQSPSNKVTEKGKDVELRCDPISGHTALYWYRQSLGQGLEFLIYFQGNSAPDKSGLPSDRFSAERTGGSVSTLTIQRTQQEDSAVYLCASSPLATGESNQPQHFGDGTRLSIL.

The V gene is TRBV28, the J gene TRBJ2-3, with 9 bases that match TRBD2. There are 15 residues in the CDR3. V trimming: 10 bases; J trimming: 2 bases; junction bases outside the gene matches: 10. CDR1 is MDHEN and CDR2 is SYDVKM in the germline V gene. The CDR3 bases are TGTGCCACCCGGGGGCGGGAGGGACCCACAGATACGCAGTATTTT. Translating it yields CATRGREGPTDTQYF. Supplemented by reference TRBV28 and TRBJ2-3, the full variable domain reads DVKVTQSSRYLVKRTGEKVFLECVQDMDHENMFWYRQDPGLGLRLIYFSYDVKMKEKGDIPEGYSVSREKKERFSLILESASTNQTSMYLCATRGREGPTDTQYFGPGTRLTVL.

This clonotype was found a few times. V and J are TRBV15 and TRBJ2-1, with 10 bases that match TRBD1. CDR3 size: 20 residues. The germline V gene has CDR1 LNHNV and CDR2 YYDKDF (reference sequence). The trim removed 0 bases at V and 0 bases at J, leaving 11 bases unmatched. The CDR3: CATSRDPWDRGSSSYNEQFF. CDR3 nucleotides: TGTGCCACCAGCAGAGATCCTTGGGACAGGGGCTCTAGCTCCTACAATGAGCAGTTCTTC. Full variable domain (remainder filled in from reference TRBV15 and TRBJ2-1): DAMVIQNPRYQVTQFGKPVTLSCSQTLNHNVMYWYQQKSSQAPKLLFHYYDKDFNNEADTPDNFQSRRPNTSFCFLDIRSPGLGDTAMYLCATSRDPWDRGSSSYNEQFFGPGTRLTVL.

The sample holds a few counts of this clonotype. This rearrangement joins TRBV15 to TRBJ1-1, with D unresolved. This CDR3 is built from 14 residues. The germline CDR1 and CDR2 sequences are LNHNV and YYDKDF (reference sequence). V gave up 3 bases and J gave up 3 bases, with 11 bases separating them. The CDR3 nucleotides read TGTGCCACCAGCAGGACTGTTGAAGACACTGAAGCTTTCTTT. This encodes CATSRTVEDTEAFF.

This clonotype was counted ten times or more. The rearrangement links TRBV28 to TRBJ1-2; 9 bases are shared with TRBD1. The V gene end was trimmed by 4 bases and the J gene end by 4 bases; junction bases not matched to a gene: 7. Germline loops: CDR1 MDHEN, CDR2 SYDVKM. This CDR3 is 15 amino acids long. For the CDR3, the DNA is TGTGCCAGCAGTTCCCCGGGACAGGGAGGCTATGGCTACACCTTC. This encodes CASSSPGQGGYGYTF.

The V call is TRBV30, the J call TRBJ2-7; tentative D call: TRBD1 (5 bases). From germline, CDR1 is GTSNPN and CDR2 SVGIG (reference sequence). V gave up 3 bases and J gave up 6 bases, with 27 bases separating them. This CDR3 spans 17 amino acids. CDR3 sequence (DNA): TGTGCCTGGAGGTACCAGTTACAGGACGCAACCCCCTCCGAGCAGTACTTC. It translates to CAWRYQLQDATPSEQYF.

This clonotype was seen more than once but under ten times. The chain combines TRBV19 with TRBJ1-4; 10 nucleotides line up with TRBD1. V lost 6 bases and J lost 8; bases outside the gene matches: 6. The V gene's germline CDR1 is LNHDA and CDR2 SQIVND (reference sequence). CDR3 length: 14 amino acids. CDR3 nucleotides: TGTGCCAGTAGATGGGACAGGGGAGGAGAAAAACTGTTTTTT. Translated, it gives CASRWDRGGEKLFF.

Worth noting for this clonotype: A much larger clonotype is one base distant, so this may be a read error. The rearrangement links TRBV20-1 to TRBJ1-1; the D is unclear. V was cut by 1 base and J by 0 bases, with 9 bases left in between. CDR3 length equals 14 residues. Germline assignment: CDR1 DFQATT and CDR2 SNEGSKA (reference sequence). For the CDR3, the DNA is TGCAGTGCTAGAGTTTCGTTCGTGAACACTGAAGCTTTCTTT. Amino acids: CSARVSFVNTEAFF.

Many counts were recorded for this clonotype. V gene TRBV2 combines with J gene TRBJ2-3, with D maybe TRBD1 (5 bases). V was shortened by 8 bases and J by 2 bases, with 14 bases between the two germline ends. The CDR3 contains 14 residues. The germline V gene has CDR1 SNHLY and CDR2 FYNNEI. CDR3: CASSLDSHTDTQYF. DNA for the CDR3: TGTGCCAGCTCGTTAGACAGTCACACAGATACGCAGTATTTT.

This clonotype turned up a few times. The chain employs TRBV2 and TRBJ2-7; D is perhaps TRBD1 or TRBD2 (6 bases each). V was pared by 6 bases and J by 3 bases, with 18 bases between. The CDR3 has 15 amino acids. Germline V gene data show CDR1 as SNHLY and CDR2 as FYNNEI. The CDR3 DNA sequence: TGTGCCAGCAGGGGGGGTTGGGACATTGTCTACGAGCAGTACTTC. Encoded protein: CASRGGWDIVYEQYF. The full variable domain, in which reference TRBV2 and TRBJ2-7 provide the parts outside the CDR3, is EPEVTQTPSHQVTQMGQEVILRCVPISNHLYFYWYRQILGQKVEFLVSFYNNEISEKSEIFDDQFSVERPDGSNFTLKIRSTKLEDSAMYFCASRGGWDIVYEQYFGPGTRLTVT.

The chain recombines TRBV28 with TRBJ2-6, with 7 nucleotides matching TRBD2. This CDR3 has 19 amino acids. V shed 4 bases, J shed 4 bases, and the junction held 16 bases outside the gene matches. Germline CDR1 reads MDHEN; CDR2 reads SYDVKM. The CDR3 loop is CASSYTGGRGRGGANVLTF. CDR3 in DNA: TGTGCCAGCAGTTATACCGGGGGGAGGGGCCGGGGGGGGGCCAACGTCCTGACTTTC.

This chain uses TRBV27 with TRBJ1-6; 7 bases line up with TRBD1. Losses at the gene ends were 6 bases for V and 8 bases for J; bases not matched to a gene: 7. There are 14 residues in the CDR3. Germline CDR1 is MNHEY and CDR2 is SMNVEV (reference sequence). For the CDR3, the DNA is TGTGCCAGCAGAGGACAGGTTCGTGATTCACCCCTCCACTTT. It specifies CASRGQVRDSPLHF.

A remark on this clonotype: A much larger clone lies one base from this, so it may be a read error. CDR3 in DNA: TGTGCCAGCAGTTTATTGGGACTAGTGGCAATGGCGCAGTTCTTC. The encoded protein is CASSLLGLVAMAQFF. The chain joins TRBV28 to TRBJ2-5; the match to TRBD2 covers 8 bases. The DNA end is a closer match to TRBJ2-1, so the J assignment may be wrong. The CDR3 consists of 15 residues. Germline V gene lookup returns CDR1 MDHEN and CDR2 SYDVKM.

The table lists this clonotype with a few counts. V and J are TRBV4-3 and TRBJ1-5; D is unresolved. The CDR3 loop spans 14 amino acids. CDR1 LGHNA and CDR2 YSLEER come from the germline V gene. The V gene lost 0 bases and the J gene lost 5 bases, with 8 bases spanning the gap. In DNA, the CDR3 is TGCGCCAGCAGCCAAGAGGTCGTGCATCAGCCCCAGCATTTT. This sequence encodes CASSQEVVHQPQHF.

The V call is TRBV27, the J call TRBJ2-7; 8 nucleotides line up with TRBD2. Germline-derived CDR1 and CDR2 are MNHEY and SMNVEV (reference sequence). Germline trimming cut 7 bases from V and 4 bases from J; bases unmatched to any gene: 6. This CDR3 has 13 amino acids. The CDR3 region has the DNA TGTGCCAGCACTAAAGCGGGAGCGTACGAGCAGTACTTC. Protein product: CASTKAGAYEQYF.

There are many counts of this clonotype. The chain carries TRBV6-5 and TRBJ2-5; D unclear. The CDR3 loop spans 13 amino acids. Germline V CDR1 and CDR2: MNHEY, SVGAGI. Trimming took 2 bases from V and 10 from J, leaving 14 bases between them. The CDR3 reads CASSYTSYRHQYF. The CDR3 DNA is TGTGCCAGCAGTTACACTTCGTACCGGCACCAGTACTTC.

This clonotype was seen more than once but under ten times. The V and J genes are TRBV7-8 and TRBJ2-7; 7 nucleotides agree with TRBD1. Trimming at V came to 5 bases and at J to 6 bases, leaving 7 bases not matched to a gene. The CDR3 loop spans 13 amino acids. Germline lookup yields CDR1 SGHVS and CDR2 FQNEAQ. The CDR3 is CASSEGQISEQYF. CDR3 DNA sequence: TGTGCCAGCAGCGAGGGACAGATAAGCGAGCAGTACTTC.

The chain's CDR3 is CASKGTSGRSGTGELFF. The CDR3 nucleotides read TGTGCCAGCAAAGGGACTAGCGGGAGGTCAGGAACCGGGGAGCTGTTTTTT. The chain employs TRBV6-2 or TRBV6-3 and TRBJ2-2, with 15 bases fitting TRBD2. The germline V gene has CDR1 MNHEY and CDR2 SVGEGT. The CDR3 runs 17 residues. Trimming at V came to 7 bases and at J to 5 bases, leaving 8 bases not matched to a gene.

This clonotype has ten or more counts. The chain joins TRBV12-3 or TRBV12-4 to TRBJ1-1, with 7 nucleotides matching TRBD1. The CDR3 covers 14 residues. The junction had 4 bases not matched to a gene; V was cut back by 5 bases and J by 1 base. DNA for the CDR3: TGTGCCAGCAGTCTCCCAGGGGGGAACACTGAAGCTTTCTTT. This translates into CASSLPGGNTEAFF.

This clonotype was counted at least ten times. The chain recombines TRBV2 with TRBJ1-2; no clear D. The V end lost 2 bases, the J end lost 5 bases, and 12 bases lay between the germline ends. The CDR3 totals 14 residues. In germline, CDR1 is SNHLY, CDR2 FYNNEI. The CDR3 sequence: CASSEKGIKYGYTF. CDR3 sequence (DNA): TGTGCCAGCAGTGAAAAGGGAATTAAATATGGCTACACCTTC.

This clonotype was counted only a few times. The rearrangement links TRBV20-1 to TRBJ2-7; TRBD2 matches at 12 bases. The CDR3 spans 16 residues. Germline CDR1 is DFQATT and CDR2 is SNEGSKA (reference sequence). The junction had 8 bases not matched to a gene; V was cut back by 3 bases and J by 2 bases. The CDR3, as DNA: TGCAGTGCTAGTTCTAGCGGGAGGGCCATCCCCTACGAGCAGTACTTC. Its protein product is CSASSSGRAIPYEQYF.

Turning to this clonotype: A read error may be the cause here, since a much bigger clone is one base away. The chain carries TRBV10-3 and TRBJ1-2; D is unclear. The CDR3 is made up of 13 amino acids. The germline gives CDR1 ENHRY, CDR2 SYGVKD. The CDR3 nucleotides are TGTGCCATCAGTGAGTCGATAGTGAATGGCAACACCTTC. This gives the protein CAISESIVNGNTF.

Of note for this clonotype: Since a much larger clone is just one base distant, this may be a read error. The chain has TRBV30 and TRBJ1-1, with D possibly TRBD1 on 5 matching bases. Trimming removed 0 bases from V and 1 base from J, with 6 bases in between. Germline CDR1 is GTSNPN and CDR2 is SVGIG (reference sequence). The CDR3 is made up of 13 amino acids. CDR3 in amino acids: CAWSVQENTEAFF. The DNA of the CDR3 is TGTGCCTGGAGTGTACAGGAGAACACTGAAGCTTTCTTT.

The V and J genes are TRBV18 and TRBJ2-5; 9 bases match TRBD2. Germline CDR1 is KGHSH and CDR2 is LQKENI. The CDR3 spans 15 residues. V shed 4 bases, J shed 2 bases, and the junction held 5 bases outside the gene matches. The CDR3 protein is CASSRGTSSQETQYF. In DNA, the CDR3 is TGTGCCAGCTCACGCGGGACTAGCAGTCAAGAGACCCAGTACTTC.

This clonotype appeared many times. The chain is built from TRBV28 and TRBJ1-1; unclear D gene. The germline gives CDR1 MDHEN, CDR2 SYDVKM. The V gene lost 6 bases and the J gene lost 5 bases, with 10 bases spanning the gap. The CDR3 is made up of 12 amino acids. For the CDR3, the DNA is TGTGCCAGCAGCTTAGTTCGGACTGAAGCTTTCTTT. Translated: CASSLVRTEAFF.

Ten or more counts support this clonotype. This chain joins TRBV7-2 and TRBJ1-4; no firm D call. Trimming took 1 base from V and 7 from J, leaving 10 bases between them. The V gene's germline CDR1 is SGHTA and CDR2 FQGNSA. This CDR3 spans 14 amino acids. CDR3 DNA sequence: TGTGCCAGCAGCTTAGACCGCACCCGTGAAAAACTGTTTTTT. It encodes CASSLDRTREKLFF.

The genes are TRBV7-2 and TRBJ1-5, with 7 bases aligning to TRBD1. This CDR3 contains 16 residues. The germline CDR1 and CDR2 sequences are SGHTA and FQGNSA. The junction had 6 bases not matched to a gene; V was cut back by 4 bases and J by 0 bases. This chain's CDR3 is CASSSRQGYSNQPQHF. For the CDR3, the DNA is TGTGCCAGCAGCTCAAGACAGGGTTATAGCAATCAGCCCCAGCATTTT.

This clonotype was observed many times. The gene calls are TRBV28 and TRBJ1-3; D not resolved. This CDR3 contains 17 residues. Trimming pared 2 bases from V and 0 bases from J, leaving 14 bases between. Germline values: CDR1 MDHEN, CDR2 SYDVKM. In nucleotides, the CDR3 is TGTGCCAGCAGTTTAGTTGGGGTAACCCTCTCTGGAAACACCATATATTTT. It is translated as CASSLVGVTLSGNTIYF.

There are many counts of this clonotype. CDR3 sequence: CSALGDTEAFF. DNA for the CDR3: TGCAGTGCTTTAGGGGACACTGAAGCTTTCTTT. The V call is TRBV20-1, the J call TRBJ1-1, with D possibly being TRBD1 (5 bases). Germline V gene lookup returns CDR1 DFQATT and CDR2 SNEGSKA (reference sequence). The CDR3 length is 11 residues. Deletions cut 5 bases from V and 3 bases from J, with 7 bases between.